What follows are 10 T cell receptor beta chains derived from one specimen sequenced in a study of blood T cell repertoires in COVID-19. Measured with immunoSEQ multiplex PCR; TCRdb has only the in-frame clones, and not every one. The sample contains 110,000 or so clones, around 85% of which appear only once. Sequenced input: peripheral blood. These receptors were taken from a man in his fifties or sixties with acute or convalescent COVID-19.

At least ten counts were recorded for this clone. The gene calls are TRBV5-1 and TRBJ2-7; no reliable D call. CDR3 length: 13 residues. Germline assignment: CDR1 SGHRS and CDR2 YFSETQ. Deletions cut 0 bases from V and 0 bases from J, with 4 bases between. CDR3 DNA: TGCGCCAGCAGCTTGGACAACTCCTACGAGCAGTACTTC. As protein: CASSLDNSYEQYF.

V and J are TRBV7-8 and TRBJ2-5, with 8 positions matching TRBD1. Germline V gives CDR1 SGHVS, CDR2 FQNEAQ. Trimming removed 1 base from V and 5 bases from J; junction bases left unmatched: 6. The CDR3 extends over 15 amino acids. In nucleotides, the CDR3 is TGTGCCAGCAGCTTAGGGACAGGGTTGGAGGAGACCCAGTACTTC. Translated: CASSLGTGLEETQYF.

The chain joins TRBV19 to TRBJ2-3; 11 bases agree with TRBD2. The CDR3 has 15 amino acids. Germline V lookup: CDR1 LNHDA, CDR2 SQIVND (reference sequence). Trimming removed 6 bases from V and 1 base from J; junction bases left unmatched: 3. The CDR3 loop is CASSQLAGGTDTQYF. The CDR3, as DNA: TGTGCCAGTAGCCAACTAGCGGGAGGCACAGATACGCAGTATTTT. Combining the CDR3 with reference TRBV19 and TRBJ2-3 gives the whole variable domain DGGITQSPKYLFRKEGQNVTLSCEQNLNHDAMYWYRQDPGQGLRLIYYSQIVNDFQKGDIAEGYSVSREKKESFPLTVTSAQKNPTAFYLCASSQLAGGTDTQYFGPGTRLTVL.

The CDR3 region has the DNA TGTGCTAGTGGGGTGGGGGGTACCACAGATACGCAGTATTTT. It is translated as CASGVGGTTDTQYF. The J gene is TRBJ2-3, the V gene TRBV12-5; possibly TRBD2 for D (6 bases). This CDR3 is 14 amino acids long. The V end lost 6 bases, the J end lost 2 bases, and 12 bases lay between the germline ends. Germline values: CDR1 LGHNT, CDR2 FRNRAP.

The chain links TRBV9 to TRBJ2-2, with TRBD1 identical over 7 bases. CDR1 is SGDLS, CDR2 YYNGEE, per germline. The CDR3 covers 15 residues. J gave up 1 base and V 3 bases, and 3 bases lay outside the gene matches. The CDR3 reads CASSETGLNTGELFF. The DNA of the CDR3 is TGTGCCAGCAGCGAGACAGGGTTGAACACCGGGGAGCTGTTTTTT.

This clone appeared a single time. The chain recombines TRBV7-9 with TRBJ2-1; maybe TRBD2 (6 bases). Germline CDR1 is SEHNR and CDR2 is FQNEAQ (reference sequence). The CDR3 is made up of 13 amino acids. Trimming cost V 7 bases and J 4 bases, with 11 bases left between them. The CDR3 spells CASIPTSYNEQFF. The CDR3, as DNA: TGTGCCAGCATCCCGACTAGTTACAATGAGCAGTTCTTC. Variable domain in full (rest from reference TRBV7-9 and TRBJ2-1): DTGVSQNPRHKITKRGQNVTFRCDPISEHNRLYWYRQTLGQGPEFLTYFQNEAQLEKSRLLSDRFSAERPKGSFSTLEIQRTEQGDSAMYLCASIPTSYNEQFFGPGTRLTVL.

The chain's CDR3 is CASSIATGISTEAFF. DNA of the CDR3: TGTGCCAGTAGTATAGCTACAGGGATTAGCACTGAAGCTTTCTTT. The chain links TRBV19 to TRBJ1-1; a weak D match, TRBD1 (6 bases). The CDR3 length is 15 residues. Trimming took off 1 base at V and 4 bases at J, with 13 bases between the two ends. Per the germline V gene, CDR1 is LNHDA and CDR2 is SQIVND (reference sequence).

This clone was observed a few times. The J gene is TRBJ2-5, the V gene TRBV19, with D uncertain. This CDR3 has 13 residues. Per the germline V gene, CDR1 is LNHDA and CDR2 is SQIVND (reference sequence). V was clipped by 6 bases and J by 1 base, with 9 bases between them. CDR3 coding DNA: TGTGCCAGTAGCCCTTTGTCCCAAGAGACCCAGTACTTC. Its protein is CASSPLSQETQYF.

The V and J genes are TRBV5-1 and TRBJ2-1; the D gene is possibly TRBD2 (5 bases). The CDR3 is 12 residues long. V was cut by 4 bases and J by 12 bases, with 14 bases left in between. The germline V gene encodes CDR1 SGHRS and CDR2 YFSETQ. The chain's CDR3 is CASSRTREGQFF. The CDR3 DNA sequence: TGCGCCAGCAGCCGAACTCGAGAGGGGCAGTTCTTC.

The V call is TRBV6-6, the J call TRBJ2-7, with 7 bases identical to TRBD2. Trimming removed 5 bases from V and 7 bases from J; junction bases left unmatched: 8. CDR3 size: 13 residues. Germline V gene lookup returns CDR1 MNHNY and CDR2 SVGAGI (reference sequence). The CDR3 reads CASSQQQAGEQYF. The CDR3 bases are TGTGCCAGCAGTCAACAACAAGCGGGGGAGCAGTACTTC.